The entry below describes one T cell receptor (beta chain). Its specificity is unknown. This record belongs to a study of OX40 agonist ivuxolimab in advanced cancers. Study-wide background: Patients receiving dose escalation had hepatocellular carcinoma, melanoma, renal cell or head and neck cancer. Allowance was made for prior anti-PD-1, anti-PD-L1 or anti-CTLA-4 therapy, and approximately 40% had some.

Germline lookup yields CDR1 MNHEY and CDR2 SVGAGI. CDR3 size: 16 residues. Trimming removed 4 bases from V and 1 base from J, with 16 bases in between. Broader study findings: The average count of expanded clones was higher among CD8+ T cells than among CD4+.

TCRdb keeps only in-frame clones here, not all; method: immunoSEQ multiplex PCR. The sample lists about 91,000 clones, 85% to 90% occurring once. The clonotype was recovered from an adult with an advanced solid tumor such as melanoma, head and neck, liver or kidney cancer. Sequencing was performed on CD4+ or CD8+ T cells sorted from blood, taken in a trial of the OX40 agonist ivuxolimab. The chain is built from TRBV6-5 and TRBJ1-1, with D unclear. This chain's CDR3 is CASSFTRVSGNTEAFF. The CDR3 coding sequence is TGTGCCAGCAGTTTCACGAGGGTTTCGGGGAACACTGAAGCTTTCTTT.